The clone carrying this TCR beta chain was found many times. Its antigen is not known. TCR beta CDR3 region amplification was performed from RNA transcripts. The TCR CDR3 was amplified in a first-round RT-PCR using the HTBI primer set. MiXCR, applied by TCRdb to the multiplex PCR reads, yields one record per CDR3 protein. Here the sample spans 300,000 or so distinct CDR3 sequences, 15% to 20% being singletons. Across 18 months, stable Graves' hyperthyroidism was marked by no progression to ophthalmopathy. These data come from a study of T cells in Graves' hyperthyroidism and ophthalmopathy. About the study: Peripheral blood collection took place at initial diagnosis, before any treatment. Study conclusions and caveats: Ophthalmopathy was identified by the model a median 6.5 months ahead of onset. In simple terms, a model built on 13 V-J features told ophthalmopathy apart from stable hyperthyroidism.

The receptor's source is a woman aged 45 to 65 with Graves' hyperthyroidism. The sequenced sample was blood.

CDR3 in amino acids: CASSQVPLGGRKNTEAFF. CDR3 nucleotides: TGCGCCAGCAGCCAAGTTCCCCTCGGGGGCAGAAAGAACACTGAAGCTTTCTTT. The chain employs TRBV4-1 and TRBJ1-1; D may be TRBD1 (6 bases). Trimming removed 1 base at V and 1 base at J, with 19 bases between. The CDR3 length is 18 residues. CDR1 is MGHRA, CDR2 YSYEKL, per germline.